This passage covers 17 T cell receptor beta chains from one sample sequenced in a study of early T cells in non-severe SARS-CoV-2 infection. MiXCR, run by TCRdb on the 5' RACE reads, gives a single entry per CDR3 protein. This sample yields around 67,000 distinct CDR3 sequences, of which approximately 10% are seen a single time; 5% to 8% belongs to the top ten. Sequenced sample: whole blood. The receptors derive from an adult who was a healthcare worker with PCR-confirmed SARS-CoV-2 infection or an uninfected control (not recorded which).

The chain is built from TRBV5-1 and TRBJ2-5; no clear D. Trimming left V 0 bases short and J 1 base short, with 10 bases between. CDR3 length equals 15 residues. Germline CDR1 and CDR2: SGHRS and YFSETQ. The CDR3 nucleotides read TGCGCCAGCAGCTTGGTGGGCAGATCCCAAGAGACCCAGTACTTC. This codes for CASSLVGRSQETQYF.

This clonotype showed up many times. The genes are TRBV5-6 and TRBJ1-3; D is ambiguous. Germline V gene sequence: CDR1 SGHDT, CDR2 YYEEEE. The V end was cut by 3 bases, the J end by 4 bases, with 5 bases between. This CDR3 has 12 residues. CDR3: CASSYSGNTIYF. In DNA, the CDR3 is TGTGCCAGCAGCTACAGCGGAAACACCATATATTTT.

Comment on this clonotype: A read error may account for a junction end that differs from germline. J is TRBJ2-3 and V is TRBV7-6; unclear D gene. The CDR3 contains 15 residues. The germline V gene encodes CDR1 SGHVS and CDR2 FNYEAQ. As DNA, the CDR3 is TGTGCCAGCAGTTTAGCCCCCGGGCGCACAGATACGCAGTATTTT. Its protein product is CASSLAPGRTDTQYF.

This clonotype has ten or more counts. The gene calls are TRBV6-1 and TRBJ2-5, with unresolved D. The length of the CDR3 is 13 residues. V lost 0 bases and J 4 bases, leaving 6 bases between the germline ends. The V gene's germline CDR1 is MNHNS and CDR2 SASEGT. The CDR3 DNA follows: TGTGCCAGCAGTGAAGCGCCTGGAGAGACCCAGTACTTC. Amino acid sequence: CASSEAPGETQYF.

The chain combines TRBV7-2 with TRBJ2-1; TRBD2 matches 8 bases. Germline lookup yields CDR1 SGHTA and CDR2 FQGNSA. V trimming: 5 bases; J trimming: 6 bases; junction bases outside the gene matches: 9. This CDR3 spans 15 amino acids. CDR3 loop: CASSTAAGTSNEQFF. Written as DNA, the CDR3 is TGTGCCAGCAGCACAGCAGCCGGGACTAGCAATGAGCAGTTCTTC.

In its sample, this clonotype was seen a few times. In DNA form, the CDR3 reads TGTGCCAGCAGTCCTACAGGGTTCATAGACCCCCTCCACTTT. It specifies CASSPTGFIDPLHF. The V gene is TRBV2, the J gene TRBJ1-6; possibly TRBD1 for D (6 bases). V was pared by 5 bases and J by 13 bases, with 18 bases between. The germline V gene encodes CDR1 SNHLY and CDR2 FYNNEI. This CDR3 spans 14 amino acids. The entire variable domain, with the rest obtained from reference TRBV2 and TRBJ1-6, is as follows: EPEVTQTPSHQVTQMGQEVILRCVPISNHLYFYWYRQILGQKVEFLVSFYNNEISEKSEIFDDQFSVERPDGSNFTLKIRSTKLEDSAMYFCASSPTGFIDPLHFGNGTRLTVT.

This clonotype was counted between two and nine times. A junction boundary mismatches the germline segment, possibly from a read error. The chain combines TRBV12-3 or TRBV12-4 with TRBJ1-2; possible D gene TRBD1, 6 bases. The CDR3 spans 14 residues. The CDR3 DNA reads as TGTGCCAGCACTTCGGACAGAGGGGTTTATGGCTGCACCTTC. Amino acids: CASTSDRGVYGCTF.

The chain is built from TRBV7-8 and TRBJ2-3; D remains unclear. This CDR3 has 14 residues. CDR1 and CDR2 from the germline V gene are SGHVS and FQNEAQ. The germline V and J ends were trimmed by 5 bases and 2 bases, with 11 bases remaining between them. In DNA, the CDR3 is TGTGCCAGCAGCAACCCTCCCCCCACAGATACGCAGTATTTT. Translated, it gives CASSNPPPTDTQYF.

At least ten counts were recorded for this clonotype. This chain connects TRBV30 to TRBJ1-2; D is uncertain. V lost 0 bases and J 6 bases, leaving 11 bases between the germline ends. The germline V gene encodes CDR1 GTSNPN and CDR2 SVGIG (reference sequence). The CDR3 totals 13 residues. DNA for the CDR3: TGTGCCTGGAGTGTAATCCTCACCAATGGCTACACCTTC. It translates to CAWSVILTNGYTF.

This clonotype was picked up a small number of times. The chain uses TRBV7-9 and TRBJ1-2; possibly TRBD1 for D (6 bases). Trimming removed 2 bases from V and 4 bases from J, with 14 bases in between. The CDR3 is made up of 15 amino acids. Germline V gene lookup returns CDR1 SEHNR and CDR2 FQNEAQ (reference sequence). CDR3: CASSLSGRGGYGYTF. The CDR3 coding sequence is TGTGCCAGCAGCTTATCGGGCAGGGGAGGCTATGGCTACACCTTC. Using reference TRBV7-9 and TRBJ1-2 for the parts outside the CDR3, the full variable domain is DTGVSQNPRHKITKRGQNVTFRCDPISEHNRLYWYRQTLGQGPEFLTYFQNEAQLEKSRLLSDRFSAERPKGSFSTLEIQRTEQGDSAMYLCASSLSGRGGYGYTFGSGTRLTVV.

The CDR3 reads CASSALRGKTDTQYF. The CDR3 coding sequence is TGTGCCAGCAGTGCCCTGCGGGGGAAAACAGATACGCAGTATTTT. V usage is TRBV2 and J usage is TRBJ2-3; the match to TRBD2 covers 7 bases. The trim removed 4 bases at V and 3 bases at J, leaving 7 bases unmatched. The CDR3 spans 15 residues. The germline V gene has CDR1 SNHLY and CDR2 FYNNEI.

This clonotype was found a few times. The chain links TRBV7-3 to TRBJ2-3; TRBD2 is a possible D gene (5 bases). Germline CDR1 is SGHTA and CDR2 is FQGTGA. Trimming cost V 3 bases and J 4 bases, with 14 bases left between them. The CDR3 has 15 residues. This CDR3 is CASSFGLANADTQYF. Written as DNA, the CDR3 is TGTGCCAGCAGCTTCGGGCTAGCAAATGCAGATACGCAGTATTTT.

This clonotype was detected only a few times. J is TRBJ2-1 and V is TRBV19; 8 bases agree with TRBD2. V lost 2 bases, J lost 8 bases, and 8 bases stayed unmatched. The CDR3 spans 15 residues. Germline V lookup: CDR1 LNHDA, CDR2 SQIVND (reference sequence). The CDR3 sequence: CASSIQAGVFYEQFF. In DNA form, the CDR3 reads TGTGCCAGTAGTATACAAGCGGGAGTATTTTATGAGCAGTTCTTC. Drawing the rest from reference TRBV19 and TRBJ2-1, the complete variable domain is DGGITQSPKYLFRKEGQNVTLSCEQNLNHDAMYWYRQDPGQGLRLIYYSQIVNDFQKGDIAEGYSVSREKKESFPLTVTSAQKNPTAFYLCASSIQAGVFYEQFFGPGTRLTVL.

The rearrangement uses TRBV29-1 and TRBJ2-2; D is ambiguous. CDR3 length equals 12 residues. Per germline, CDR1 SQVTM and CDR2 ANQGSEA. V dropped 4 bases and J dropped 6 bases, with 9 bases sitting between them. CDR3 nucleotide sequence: TGCAGCGTTGCTGGGTCTCCCGGGGAGCTGTTTTTT. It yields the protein CSVAGSPGELFF.

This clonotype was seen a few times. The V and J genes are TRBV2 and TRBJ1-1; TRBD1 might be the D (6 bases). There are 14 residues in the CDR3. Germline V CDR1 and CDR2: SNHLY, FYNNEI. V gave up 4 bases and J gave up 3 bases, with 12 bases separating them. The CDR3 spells CASSVQGSDTEAFF. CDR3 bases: TGTGCCAGCAGTGTCCAGGGGTCGGACACTGAAGCTTTCTTT.

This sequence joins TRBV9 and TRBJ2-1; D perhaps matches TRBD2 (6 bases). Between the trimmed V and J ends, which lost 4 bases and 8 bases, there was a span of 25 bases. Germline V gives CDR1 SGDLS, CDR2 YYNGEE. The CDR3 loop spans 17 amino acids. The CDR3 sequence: CASSPTAGTGEWDEQFF. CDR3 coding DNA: TGTGCCAGCAGCCCCACTGCGGGGACGGGAGAATGGGATGAGCAGTTCTTC.

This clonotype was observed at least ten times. This CDR3 is CASSVGGGNSSGNTIYF. As DNA, the CDR3 is TGCGCCAGCAGCGTTGGAGGGGGAAACAGCTCTGGAAACACCATATATTTT. The J gene is TRBJ1-3, the V gene TRBV4-1; D is perhaps TRBD1 (6 bases). The CDR3 consists of 17 residues. Germline V lookup: CDR1 MGHRA, CDR2 YSYEKL. Deletions cut 5 bases from V and 0 bases from J, with 17 bases between.